Listed here is a single T cell receptor beta chain. The clone's antigen remains unknown. It has no much larger one-base neighbor in the sample; base qualities were not kept. The junction shows trimming of 7 bases on V and 4 bases on J, and the gene matches do not reach 9 bases of it. The CDR1 and CDR2 encoded by the germline V gene are SNHLY and FYNNEI. Taken from cysteine to phenylalanine, the CDR3 has 15 residues. The read is trimmed to its CDR3 DNA, 45 bases read in frame from base 1. The immunoSEQ Assay, a bias-controlled multiplex PCR, was used to amplify TCRbeta CDR3 regions from genomic DNA. As for the original processing: Nucleated cell counts per sample were estimated from amplification of reference gene primers within the assay. To quantify the absolute abundance of each unique TCRbeta CDR3 rearrangement, sequence reads were collapsed and filtered. For each sample, productive Simpson clonality was calculated as the square root of Simpson's diversity index over productive rearrangements. As stored in TCRdb, this immuneACCESS dataset retains in-frame rearrangements with V and J assigned. A fraction of the clones does not appear; measured against another copy, unresolved V genes explain less than half of the discrepancy, and the remainder lacks a known reason. V and J calls and clone size are given by that table; D and trimming were obtained from the DNA. This sample holds 130,000 to 150,000 clones; approximately 87% were observed only once. In total, the top ten clones hold less than 45% of the sample.

The sample belongs to a study of blood T cell repertoires in COVID-19 (dated by TCRdb to 2018 to 2020). Looking at the study overall: Collaborator samples came from the United States, Italy and Spain and covered acute and convalescent phases of COVID-19. The material from the prospective study consisted of cDNA or gDNA derived from T cells, B-cell-depleted T cells, or PBMCs. Subjects who had been exposed to COVID-19, were actively infected with it, or had recovered from it provided the deeply sampled blood TCRbeta repertoires that made up the dataset. The repertoires were released in a freely available public database meant as a resource for research on the immune response to SARS-CoV-2. Samples came from the ongoing ImmuneRACE study (first 160 participants) plus 1,254 subjects from 6 global collaborators. Nearly every sample came with metadata listing a de-identified subject ID, COVID-19 status, age in years and sex. HLA class I and class II types, where available, came from metadata supplied by the sample provider rather than from assay-based typing.

Summary of the overall study and its limitations: Clinical and demographic metadata were provided uncurated, with the amount varying by source and participant.

Another Seattle source contributed samples from volunteer blood donors who had recovered from COVID-19. The collaborating institutions used their own protocols to collect whole blood in K2EDTA tubes. Collaborator samples were shipped for TCRbeta analysis as frozen whole blood, isolated PBMCs, or DNA extracted from either sample type. The rearranged chain carries TRBV2 and TRBJ2-1; 8 bases in between match TRBD1. This sequence originates from a man aged 50-59 years who had recovered from COVID-19. The sequenced material came from peripheral blood. For the CDR3, the sequence is CASTQGAGRYNEQFF. DNA sequence: TGTGCCAGCACCCAGGGGGCAGGGCGGTACAATGAGCAGTTCTTC.